These T cell receptor beta chains were read from a single sample in a study of cytomegalovirus exposure and HLA in healthy donors. The protocol was immunoSEQ multiplex PCR, while the TCRdb copy is restricted to in-frame clones and leaves out a portion. The sample lists about 130,000 clones; roughly 70% were seen once. Source material: PBMCs. Every receptor here comes from a man aged 35-49 years in good health and CMV-seropositive. Both conserved end residues are part of each CDR3. D genes are given only for firm matches. Some rows have no size entry. The others give once, few or many, or a class for an expanded clone.

>14|TRBJ1-1|TRBV11-2|-|-
TGTGCCAGCAGCACCCGACAGGAGAACTCTGAAGCTTTCTTT
CASSTRQENSEAFF
>11|TRBJ2-5|TRBV30|-|-
TGTGCCTGGTTAAGTGAGGTGACCCAGTACTTC
CAWLSEVTQYF
>14|TRBJ2-7|TRBV15|once|-
TGTGCCACCAGCAGGGAGGGCCTCTCCTACGAGCAGTACTTC
CATSREGLSYEQYF
>15|TRBJ2-2|TRBV6-1|once|TRBD1
TGTGCCAGCAGTAAAGGGACAGGGAACACCGGGGAGCTGTTTTTT
CASSKGTGNTGELFF
>17|TRBJ1-3|TRBV28|-|-
TGTGCCAGCAGTTTAGGGGGGACTTTAATTCCCGGAAACACCATATATTTT
CASSLGGTLIPGNTIYF
>15|TRBJ2-7|TRBV7-2|-|TRBD1
TGTGCCAGCAGGTCTACAGGGGGCGCTACCTACGAGCAGTACTTC
CASRSTGGATYEQYF
>15|TRBJ2-7|TRBV15|-|-
TGTGCCACCAGCAGAGGAGGGGGGGTCTCCTACGAGCAGTACTTC
CATSRGGGVSYEQYF
>14|TRBJ1-5|TRBV16|-|-
TGTGCCAGCAGCCAAAACGTCGAGGGCCAGCCCCAGCATTTT
CASSQNVEGQPQHF
>14|TRBJ2-7|TRBV11-3|-|TRBD1
TGTGCCAGCAGCTTGGGACAGGGCTTCTACGAGCAGTACTTC
CASSLGQGFYEQYF
>17|TRBJ2-3|TRBV4-2|-|TRBD1
TGTGCCAGCAGCCAGGCTAGACAGGGGGCTGGAGCAGATACGCAGTATTTT
CASSQARQGAGADTQYF
>14|TRBJ1-1|TRBV5-1|once|-
TGCGCCAGCAGCTTGGTCCAGGGGAGAACTGAAGCTTTCTTT
CASSLVQGRTEAFF
>14|TRBJ1-2|TRBV28|-|-
TGTGCCAGCAGTTTATCGGGGGTCTTCTATGGCTACACCTTC
CASSLSGVFYGYTF
>17|TRBJ1-3|TRBV21-1|few|-
TGTGCCAGCAGCGCTAACGGGGGACAGGGATGCGGAAACACCATATATTTT
CASSANGGQGCGNTIYF
>15|TRBJ2-1|TRBV6-4|-|-
TGTGCCAGCAGTGACTCTAAAGGGGGGGGCGATGAGCAGTTCTTC
CASSDSKGGGDEQFF
>18|TRBJ2-5|TRBV7-2|-|TRBD1
TGTGCCAGCAGCACAACACGACAGGGGCTGGCGGGGCAAGAGACCCAGTACTTC
CASSTTRQGLAGQETQYF
>14|TRBJ1-3|TRBV28|few|-
TGTGCCAGCAGTTCGATAACAGGGTGGGGGTTCAGGAATTTT
CASSSITGWGFRNF
>14|TRBJ1-4|TRBV10-2|-|-
TGCGCCAGCAGGACGGGGACATCTAATGAAAAACTGTTTTTT
CASRTGTSNEKLFF
>16|TRBJ2-1|TRBV7-2|-|TRBD1
TGTGCCAGCAGCGCCTCACGGGACAGGGTAATGCATGAGCAGTTCTTC
CASSASRDRVMHEQFF
>15|TRBJ2-3|TRBV27|-|TRBD1
TGTGCCAGCAGTTTAGAGGGGGCATCGACAGATACGCAGTATTTT
CASSLEGASTDTQYF
>15|TRBJ2-7|TRBV4-2|-|TRBD2
TGTGCCAGCAGCCAAGCCGGGACTAGTGGGTACGAGCAGTACTTC
CASSQAGTSGYEQYF
>13|TRBJ1-2|TRBV5-1|-|TRBD1
TGCGCCAGCAGCCGAGACAGGGGGCGGGGCTACACCTTC
CASSRDRGRGYTF
>14|TRBJ2-7|TRBV6-1|few|-
TGTGCCAGCAGTGAAAGGGGAGGGGGAGGGGAGCAGTACTTC
CASSERGGGGEQYF
>13|TRBJ1-1|TRBV6-5|-|-
TGTGCCAGCAGTAGATGGGGGGACACTGAAGCTTTCTTT
CASSRWGDTEAFF
>14|TRBJ2-5|TRBV6-5|-|TRBD2
TGTGCCAGCAGGCTTCTAGCGGCCCAAGAGACCCAGTACTTC
CASRLLAAQETQYF
>14|TRBJ1-5|TRBV2|-|TRBD1
TGTGCCAGCAGTAATGACAGGGGACGTCAGCCCCAGCATTTT
CASSNDRGRQPQHF
>15|TRBJ2-7|TRBV5-4|few|TRBD2
TGTGCCAGCACCTCTACCGGGACTAGTCGCTACGAGCAGTACTTC
CASTSTGTSRYEQYF
>14|TRBJ2-5|TRBV6-1|-|TRBD1
TGTGCCAGCAGCCCGGGACAGCCTCAAGAGACCCAGTACTTC
CASSPGQPQETQYF
>15|TRBJ1-2|TRBV28|-|TRBD1
TGTGCCAGCAGTTTAGGAGGGACAGGCAACTATGGCTACACCTTC
CASSLGGTGNYGYTF
>18|TRBJ2-6|TRBV5-1|-|TRBD2
TGCGCCAGCAGCCTAATAGCGGGGGTCGGTACTGGGGCCAACGTCCTGACTTTC
CASSLIAGVGTGANVLTF
>14|TRBJ1-1|TRBV5-6|-|-
TGTGCCAGCAGACCCCGGGGGGCGCGCGCTGAAGCTTTCTTT
CASRPRGARAEAFF
>14|TRBJ2-7|TRBV27|-|-
TGTGCCAGCCTCGCCTATGGGGGCACCTACGAGCAGTACTTC
CASLAYGGTYEQYF
>14|TRBJ1-5|TRBV2|-|-
TGTGCCAGCAGTGAACACAGGTCTTACCAGCCCCAGCATTTT
CASSEHRSYQPQHF
>14|TRBJ1-5|TRBV27|once|-
TGTGCCAGCAGCAGATATTCACGCAATCAGCCCCAGCATTTT
CASSRYSRNQPQHF
>13|TRBJ1-2|TRBV5-1|-|-
TGCGCCAGCAGCGAAGGGAGCTCTAAAGGCTACACCTTC
CASSEGSSKGYTF
>15|TRBJ2-7|TRBV11-3|once|TRBD1
TGTGCCAGCAGCTTGGGACAGGGAACCTTCTACGAGCAGTACTTC
CASSLGQGTFYEQYF
>17|TRBJ1-1|TRBV7-8|-|TRBD1
TGTGCCAGCAGCAGAACAGGGGGCTTCGAGCTGAACACTGAAGCTTTCTTT
CASSRTGGFELNTEAFF
>14|TRBJ1-2|TRBV2|-|-
TGTGCCAGCGAACGGGGTGGGGCTAACTATGGCTACACCTTC
CASERGGANYGYTF
>15|TRBJ2-7|TRBV5-1|-|TRBD1
TGCGCCAGCAGCCCGACAGGGGGCATTTCGTACGAGCAGTACTTC
CASSPTGGISYEQYF
>10|TRBJ2-5|TRBV11-2|-|-
TGTGCCAGCAGCTTTGGAGAGCAGTACTTC
CASSFGEQYF
>10|TRBJ2-1|TRBV2|few|-
TGTGCCAGCAGTCGGGGGGACACAGTCTTC
CASSRGDTVF
>13|TRBJ2-3|TRBV27|-|-
TGTGCCAGCAGTAGACAGGACCGGGGTACGCAGTATTTT
CASSRQDRGTQYF
>17|TRBJ2-5|TRBV15|-|TRBD1
TGTGCCACCAGCAGAGAATTTCAGGGGGCAGGGAAAGAGACCCAGTACTTC
CATSREFQGAGKETQYF
>17|TRBJ1-5|TRBV15|-|-
TGTGCCACCAGCAGAGATCAGGCAGAAGCCCCAAATCAGCCCCAGCATTTT
CATSRDQAEAPNQPQHF
>15|TRBJ2-7|TRBV11-1|few|TRBD1
TGTGCCAGCAGCCTCCGGGACAGGGGGACCTACGAGCAGTACTTC
CASSLRDRGTYEQYF
>13|TRBJ2-2|TRBV5-4|-|-
TGTGCCAGCAGCTTACAGGGAACCGGGGAGCTGTTTTTT
CASSLQGTGELFF
>16|TRBJ2-5|TRBV5-1|once|TRBD2
TGCGCCAGCAGCCTCGAGGGACTAGCGGGAAGGAAGACCCAGTACTTC
CASSLEGLAGRKTQYF
>14|TRBJ1-2|TRBV7-9|-|-
TGTGCCAGCAGCTTAGAAGTACCGGGTAGTGACTACACCTTC
CASSLEVPGSDYTF
>15|TRBJ2-3|TRBV10-3|few|TRBD1
TGTGCCATCATGAAGGACAGGGGGAACACAGATACGCAGTATTTT
CAIMKDRGNTDTQYF